Presented here are 5 T cell receptor beta chains from one specimen sequenced in a study of Tregs in tolerant kidney transplant recipients. Assay: immunoSEQ multiplex PCR; the TCRdb copy retains only in-frame clones and omits some. This table has tens of thousands of clones, 85% to 90% appearing once. This specimen consisted of CD4+ T cells from blood, obtained before the transplant. The receptors were sampled from a human donor who received a combined kidney and bone marrow transplant.

V gene TRBV7-2 combines with J gene TRBJ2-1; TRBD1 matches at 9 bases. CDR1 SGHTA and CDR2 FQGNSA come from the germline V gene. After removal of 5 bases from V and 3 bases from J, the junction contained 8 bases not matched to a gene. The CDR3 has 16 amino acids. CDR3 sequence: CASSRTGTGFYNEQFF. CDR3 sequence (DNA): TGTGCCAGCAGCAGGACCGGGACAGGGTTCTACAATGAGCAGTTCTTC.

The chain couples TRBV6-1 to TRBJ1-2; 9 nucleotides match TRBD1. There are 15 residues in the CDR3. CDR1 is MNHNS and CDR2 is SASEGT in the germline V gene. V was clipped by 7 bases and J by 3 bases; unmatched bases: 9. CDR3 DNA sequence: TGTGCCAGCACTTTCCGGGACAGGGTTTACTATGGCTACACCTTC. It codes for CASTFRDRVYYGYTF.

The CDR3 sequence: CASSLTGTAPRTDTQYF. For the CDR3, the DNA is TGCGCCAGCAGCTTGACAGGGACAGCACCTCGCACAGATACGCAGTATTTT. This chain joins TRBV5-1 and TRBJ2-3, with TRBD1 matching over 7 bases. This CDR3 region has 17 residues. Germline V gene data show CDR1 as SGHRS and CDR2 as YFSETQ. Trimming at V came to 1 base and at J to 1 base, leaving 9 bases not matched to a gene.

J is TRBJ2-3 and V is TRBV7-2, with 10 bases identical to TRBD2. The CDR3 loop spans 16 amino acids. Germline CDR1 SGHTA, CDR2 FQGNSA. The ends lost 1 base at V and 5 bases at J; junction bases unmatched: 6. As DNA, the CDR3 is TGTGCCAGCAGCTTAGTTCTAGCGGGAGACCTAGATACGCAGTATTTT. As protein: CASSLVLAGDLDTQYF.

The chain uses TRBV9 and TRBJ1-1; D is unresolved. Per germline, CDR1 SGDLS and CDR2 YYNGEE. The CDR3 extends over 18 amino acids. V shed 4 bases and J shed 9 bases, with 31 bases lying between them. In nucleotides, the CDR3 is TGTGCCAGCAGCCCCCGTAGTCTTCTTATCCCGGGAAGACCTAAAGCTTTCTTT. Translated, it gives CASSPRSLLIPGRPKAFF.